This TCR beta chain was sequenced during a study of synovial regulatory T cells in juvenile arthritis. Study outcomes and limitations: TCR diversity was lower in inflammation-associated blood Treg cells than in other blood Treg cells.

These iaTreg cells were HLA-DR+ Tregs. Patients were aged median about 12 years with disease lasting median around 7 years. This CDR3 has 17 residues. Only the protein sequence is given. Germline V gives CDR1 SGHTA, CDR2 FQGTGA. The repertoire was sequenced with immunoSEQ multiplex PCR; TCRdb's copy has only in-frame clones and lacks some. Its listing shows about 10,000 clones. Turning to this clone: Its cognate antigen is unknown.

This sequence joins TRBV7-3 and TRBJ2-1; TCRdb's assignment of TRBD2 cannot be checked, as there is no DNA. Sample: Treg cells from blood. The subset is: HLA-DR+ inflammation-associated blood Treg cells. The source of this sequence is a donor younger than 30 with juvenile idiopathic arthritis. CDR3 sequence: CASSELAGRSSYNEQFF.